A selection of T cell receptor beta chains follows, all from one sample in a study of T-cell memory formation after mild COVID-19. TCRdb reprocessed the 5' RACE reads with MiXCR, giving one entry per CDR3 protein. The top ten clones hold roughly 3.8% of a sample with 150,000 to 200,000 distinct CDR3 sequences, around 10% of them seen once. The sample was PBMCs or a T cell subset sorted from them (not recorded which). The receptors derive from a man younger than 35 who had mild COVID-19 (a few samples of this study predate the infection). Cell type and time point are not known. The CDR3 runs from the conserved cysteine through the conserved F or W. A D gene is named only where the DNA matches it firmly. Rows may omit the clone size; those that give it use once, few, many or a size class.

cdr3_nt,cdr3_aa,clone_size,d_call,v_call,j_call
TGCGCCAGCAACCCGGGTCTACCCGCGGAGACCCAGTACTTC,CASNPGLPAETQYF,.,.,TRBV4-1,TRBJ2-5
TGTGCCAGCAGTCCCCCTGCGGCCCGAGATACGCAGTATTTT,CASSPPAARDTQYF,.,.,TRBV28,TRBJ2-3
TGTGCCAGCAGCCTAGGCCCGGGCGTTGGAGAGACCCAGTACTTC,CASSLGPGVGETQYF,many,.,TRBV7-3,TRBJ2-5
TGTGCCAGCAGTAATCCGGGGGGGTCGATCTCTGGGGCCAACGTCCTGACTTTC,CASSNPGGSISGANVLTF,few,TRBD2,TRBV7-9,TRBJ2-6
TGTGCCAGCAGTGCCCTTTCGGTTTCGAACACCGGGGAGCTGTTTTTT,CASSALSVSNTGELFF,.,.,TRBV2,TRBJ2-2
TGTGCCAGCAGCCCATCAACGAACATTCAGTACTTC,CASSPSTNIQYF,few,.,TRBV7-9,TRBJ2-4
TGCGCCAGCAGCCAAAACCGGGACAGGGTAGGGTACACTGAAGCTTTCTTT,CASSQNRDRVGYTEAFF,.,TRBD1,TRBV4-1,TRBJ1-1
TGCGCCAGCAGCCAGGATTGGCTCTCCTCTGGAAACACCATATATTTT,CASSQDWLSSGNTIYF,few,.,TRBV4-3,TRBJ1-3
TGCAGCGTTGACGAGGACAGGGAGACCATCCAAGAGACCCAGTACTTC,CSVDEDRETIQETQYF,.,TRBD1,TRBV29-1,TRBJ2-5
TGTGCCATCAGTGAGACCCGGACGGTCCCAGATACGCAGTATTTT,CAISETRTVPDTQYF,few,.,TRBV10-3,TRBJ2-3
TGTGCCACCACCCTACAGGGGGGAGCCTACGAGCAGTACTTC,CATTLQGGAYEQYF,few,TRBD1,TRBV6-5,TRBJ2-7
TGCGCCAGCAGCTTGTTGGGGACAGATGACTACGAGCAGTACTTC,CASSLLGTDDYEQYF,.,TRBD1,TRBV5-1,TRBJ2-7
TGTGCCAGCAGCGTAGTAGGAACGCAGTATTTT,CASSVVGTQYF,many,.,TRBV9,TRBJ2-3
TGCGCCAGCAGCCGGAATCCGGGACAGCGGAACACTGAAGCTTTCTTT,CASSRNPGQRNTEAFF,.,TRBD1,TRBV4-3,TRBJ1-1
TGTGCCAGCAAGCAGGTTCCGGCTGAAGCTTTCTTT,CASKQVPAEAFF,.,.,TRBV6-2/TRBV6-3,TRBJ1-1
TGCGCCAGCAGCTCCACAGGGATAGAGACCCAGTACTTC,CASSSTGIETQYF,many,.,TRBV5-1,TRBJ2-5
TGTGCCAGCAGCGCCCTAGGGACAGGGAGGTACAATGAGCAGTTCTTC,CASSALGTGRYNEQFF,.,TRBD1,TRBV7-2,TRBJ2-1
TGTGCCAGCAGTTCCCTGGGGCTAGCGGGGGCCTACGAGCAGTACTTC,CASSSLGLAGAYEQYF,few,TRBD2,TRBV12-3/TRBV12-4,TRBJ2-7
TGTGCCAGCAGCGCCGGACTAGCGGGGAGGAATGAGCAGTTCTTC,CASSAGLAGRNEQFF,few,TRBD2,TRBV9,TRBJ2-1
TGTGCCATGGGCCCGCTTGACGAGCAGTACTTC,CAMGPLDEQYF,.,.,TRBV10-3,TRBJ2-7
TGTGCCATCATGCTACTCGGCAGGAGAAACACCGGGGAGCTGTTTTTT,CAIMLLGRRNTGELFF,few,.,TRBV6-7,TRBJ2-2
TGCGCCAGCAGCTCACTGACTAGTTTGGGAGATACGCAGTATTTT,CASSSLTSLGDTQYF,many,.,TRBV5-1,TRBJ2-3
TGCAGCGCACTGGGACAAAGGAACACTGAAGCTTTCTTT,CSALGQRNTEAFF,.,.,TRBV29-1,TRBJ1-1
TGTGCCAGCAGGGTCAATCGACAGGATGGCTACACCTTC,CASRVNRQDGYTF,.,.,TRBV7-2,TRBJ1-2
TGTGCCAGCAGCCCCACGGGGGTTCCTGAAGCTTTCTTT,CASSPTGVPEAFF,.,.,TRBV5-6,TRBJ1-1
TGTGCCAGCAGTGGACAGGGGAGAAATGAGCAGTTCTTC,CASSGQGRNEQFF,few,TRBD1,TRBV2,TRBJ2-1
TGTGCCAGCAGCGTATCCCCAGGGCCAGAGCCCCAGCATTTT,CASSVSPGPEPQHF,few,.,TRBV9,TRBJ1-5
TGTGCCACCAGCAGAGAGGGACGACCGAGGCATGAGCAGTTCTTC,CATSREGRPRHEQFF,.,.,TRBV15,TRBJ2-1
TGTGCCAGCAGCTCGGGGAGGGTTTACAATGAGCAGTTCTTC,CASSSGRVYNEQFF,few,TRBD2,TRBV7-3,TRBJ2-1
TGTGCCAGCAGCTCAGGGAGTCGTCCGGGTAACACTGAAGCTTTCTTT,CASSSGSRPGNTEAFF,.,.,TRBV5-6,TRBJ1-1
TGTGCCAGCAGCTTGGATGGGGTTGATGGCTACACCTTC,CASSLDGVDGYTF,few,.,TRBV5-4,TRBJ1-2
TGTGCCAGCAGCTTGGACCCGGGACAGAACCAAGAGACCCAGTACTTC,CASSLDPGQNQETQYF,few,TRBD1,TRBV7-2,TRBJ2-5
TGCGCCAGCAGCCAAGATTTGGGGAACACTGAAGCTTTCTTT,CASSQDLGNTEAFF,few,.,TRBV4-1,TRBJ1-1
TGTGCCAGCAGTTACGGTCAGTGGTTCGAGCAGTACTTC,CASSYGQWFEQYF,.,.,TRBV6-5,TRBJ2-7
TGTGCCAGCAGCCAAGTCGAAGGTACCCAGTACTTC,CASSQVEGTQYF,.,.,TRBV4-2,TRBJ2-5
TGCAGCGCGAGCCAAGAGACCCAGTACTTC,CSASQETQYF,few,.,TRBV29-1,TRBJ2-5
TGTGCCAGCAGCCCCCTATCTGGAAACACCATATATTTT,CASSPLSGNTIYF,few,.,TRBV7-6,TRBJ1-3
TGTGCCAGCACTCCCAGGACAGGCCGACCTTTATCCAATGAGCAGTTCTTC,CASTPRTGRPLSNEQFF,many,TRBD1,TRBV6-2/TRBV6-3,TRBJ2-1
TGTGCCAGCAGCTATTCCACAGATACGCAGTATTTT,CASSYSTDTQYF,many,.,TRBV12-3/TRBV12-4,TRBJ2-3
TGTGCTAGTGGTTTGGTACTGGCGGGAGGGAGCACTGAAGCTTTCTTT,CASGLVLAGGSTEAFF,few,.,TRBV12-5,TRBJ1-1
TGTGCCAGCAGCCAAGAGGGCTGGGATATCGACACCGGGGAGCTGTTTTTT,CASSQEGWDIDTGELFF,.,.,TRBV4-2,TRBJ2-2
TGTGCCAGCAGCCCGGCGGCAGGGGCTCCTAGCGGGGGCTACAATGAGCAGTTCTTC,CASSPAAGAPSGGYNEQFF,few,TRBD2,TRBV7-9,TRBJ2-1
TGTGCCAGCTCACCCGGGACAGGTGGAAACTATGGCTACACCTTC,CASSPGTGGNYGYTF,.,TRBD1,TRBV18,TRBJ1-2
TGTGCCAGCAGCTTAGACGGATATAGCAATCAGCCCCAGCATTTT,CASSLDGYSNQPQHF,.,.,TRBV7-2,TRBJ1-5
TGCAGCGTTCTTACAGGCTTTGGAAACACCATATATTTT,CSVLTGFGNTIYF,.,.,TRBV29-1,TRBJ1-3